This T cell receptor beta chain was found in a study of T cell responses to AZD1222 COVID-19 vaccine. Findings and caveats of the study: Recipients of AZD1222 seropositive at baseline numbered only 6 or 7.

The repertoire was sequenced with immunoSEQ multiplex PCR; TCRdb's copy has only in-frame clones and lacks some. The profile shows 70,000 or so clones, around 88% of them singletons. The germline V and J ends were trimmed by 5 bases and 3 bases, with 4 bases remaining between them. This CDR3 is 10 amino acids long. CDR1 and CDR2 from the germline V gene are DFQATT and SNEGSKA (reference sequence). Note on this clone: Its target is unknown.

This clonotype originated in an adult in good health. The rearrangement links TRBV20-1 to TRBJ1-2; D is ambiguous. The input for sequencing was peripheral blood, taken on day 0 of AZD1222 vaccination. CDR3 loop: CSAEYYGYTF. The CDR3 DNA reads as TGCAGTGCTGAATACTATGGCTACACCTTC.